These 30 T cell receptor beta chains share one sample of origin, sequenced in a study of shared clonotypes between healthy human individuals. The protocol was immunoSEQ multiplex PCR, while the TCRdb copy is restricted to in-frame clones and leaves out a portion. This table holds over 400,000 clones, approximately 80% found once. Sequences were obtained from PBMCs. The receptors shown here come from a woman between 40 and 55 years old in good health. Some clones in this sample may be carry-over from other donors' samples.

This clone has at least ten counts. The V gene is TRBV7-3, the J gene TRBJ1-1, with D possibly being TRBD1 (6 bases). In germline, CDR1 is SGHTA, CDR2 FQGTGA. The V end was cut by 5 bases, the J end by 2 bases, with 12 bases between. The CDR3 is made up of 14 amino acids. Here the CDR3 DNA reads TGTGCCAGCAGCCCAACCAGGGGAAACACTGAAGCTTTCTTT. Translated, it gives CASSPTRGNTEAFF.

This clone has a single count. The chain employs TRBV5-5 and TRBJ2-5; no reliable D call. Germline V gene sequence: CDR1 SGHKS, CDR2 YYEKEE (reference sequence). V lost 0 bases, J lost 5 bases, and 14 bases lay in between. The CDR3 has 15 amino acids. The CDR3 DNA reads TGTGCCAGCAGCTTGGAATCCGGTGCCTACGAGACCCAGTACTTC. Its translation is CASSLESGAYETQYF. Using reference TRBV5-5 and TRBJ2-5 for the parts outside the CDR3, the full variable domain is DAGVTQSPTHLIKTRGQQVTLRCSPISGHKSVSWYQQVLGQGPQFIFQYYEKEERGRGNFPDRFSARQFPNYSSELNVNALLLGDSALYLCASSLESGAYETQYFGPGTRLLVL.

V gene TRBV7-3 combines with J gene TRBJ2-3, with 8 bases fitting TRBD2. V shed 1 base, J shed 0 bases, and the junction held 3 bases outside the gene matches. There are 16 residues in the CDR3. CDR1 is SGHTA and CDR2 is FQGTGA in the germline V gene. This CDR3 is CASSLMAGGSTDTQYF. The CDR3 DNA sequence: TGTGCCAGCAGCTTAATGGCGGGAGGAAGCACAGATACGCAGTATTTT.

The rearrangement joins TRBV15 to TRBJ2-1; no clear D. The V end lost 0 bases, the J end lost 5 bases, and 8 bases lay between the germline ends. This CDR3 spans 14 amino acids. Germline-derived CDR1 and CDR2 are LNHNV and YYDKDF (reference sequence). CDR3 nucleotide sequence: TGTGCCACCAGCAGAGAAAAATCGGACAATGAGCAGTTCTTC. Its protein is CATSREKSDNEQFF.

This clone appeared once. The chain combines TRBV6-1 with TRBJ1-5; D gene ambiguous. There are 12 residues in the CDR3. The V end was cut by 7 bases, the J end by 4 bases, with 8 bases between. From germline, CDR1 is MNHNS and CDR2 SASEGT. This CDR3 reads CASTNGNQPQHF. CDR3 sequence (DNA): TGTGCCAGCACCAATGGAAATCAGCCCCAGCATTTT.

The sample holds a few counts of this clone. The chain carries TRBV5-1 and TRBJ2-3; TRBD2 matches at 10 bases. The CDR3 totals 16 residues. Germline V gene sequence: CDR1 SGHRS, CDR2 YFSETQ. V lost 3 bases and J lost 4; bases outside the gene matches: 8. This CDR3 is CASSSGGLAGADTQYF. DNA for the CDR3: TGCGCCAGCAGCTCCGGAGGCCTAGCGGGAGCAGATACGCAGTATTTT.

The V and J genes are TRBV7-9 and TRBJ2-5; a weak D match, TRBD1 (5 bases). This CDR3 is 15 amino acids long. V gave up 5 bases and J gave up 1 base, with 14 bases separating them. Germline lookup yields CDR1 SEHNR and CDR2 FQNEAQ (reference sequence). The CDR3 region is CASSPARTTQETQYF. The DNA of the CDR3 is TGTGCCAGCAGCCCCGCCCGGACAACCCAAGAGACCCAGTACTTC.

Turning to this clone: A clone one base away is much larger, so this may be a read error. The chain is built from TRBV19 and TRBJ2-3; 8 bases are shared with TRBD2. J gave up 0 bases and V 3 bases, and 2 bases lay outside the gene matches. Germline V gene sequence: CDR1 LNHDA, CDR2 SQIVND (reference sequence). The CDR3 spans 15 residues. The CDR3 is CASSMRLASTDTQYF. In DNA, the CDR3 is TGTGCCAGTAGTATGAGACTAGCGAGCACAGATACGCAGTATTTT.

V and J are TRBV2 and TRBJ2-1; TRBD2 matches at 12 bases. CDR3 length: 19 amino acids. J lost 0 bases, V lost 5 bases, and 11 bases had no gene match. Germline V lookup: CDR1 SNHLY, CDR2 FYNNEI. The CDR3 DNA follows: TGTGCCAGCAGTCCGCTAGCGGGAGGGCCTTGGACCTCCTACAATGAGCAGTTCTTC. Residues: CASSPLAGGPWTSYNEQFF.

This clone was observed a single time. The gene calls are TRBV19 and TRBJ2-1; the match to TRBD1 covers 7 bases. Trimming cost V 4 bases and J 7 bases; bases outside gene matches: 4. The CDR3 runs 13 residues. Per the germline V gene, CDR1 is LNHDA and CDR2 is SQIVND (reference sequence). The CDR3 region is CASSSRGWNEQFF. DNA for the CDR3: TGTGCCAGTAGTAGCAGGGGGTGGAATGAGCAGTTCTTC.

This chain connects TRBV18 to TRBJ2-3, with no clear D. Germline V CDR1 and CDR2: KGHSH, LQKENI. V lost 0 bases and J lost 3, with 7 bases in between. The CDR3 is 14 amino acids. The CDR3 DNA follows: TGTGCCAGCTCACCACCGCGACAAACAGATACGCAGTATTTT. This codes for CASSPPRQTDTQYF.

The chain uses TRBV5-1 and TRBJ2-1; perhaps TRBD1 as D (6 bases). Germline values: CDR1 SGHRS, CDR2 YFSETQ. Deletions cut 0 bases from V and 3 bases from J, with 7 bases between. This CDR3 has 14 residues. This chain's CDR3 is CASSLGGLYNEQFF. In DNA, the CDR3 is TGCGCCAGCAGCTTGGGGGGGCTCTACAATGAGCAGTTCTTC.

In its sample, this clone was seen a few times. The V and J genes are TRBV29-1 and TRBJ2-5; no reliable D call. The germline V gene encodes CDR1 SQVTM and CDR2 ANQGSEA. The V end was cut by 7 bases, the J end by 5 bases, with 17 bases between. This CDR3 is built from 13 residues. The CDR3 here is CSASQEPLETQYF. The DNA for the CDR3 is TGCAGCGCCAGCCAGGAGCCGCTGGAGACCCAGTACTTC.

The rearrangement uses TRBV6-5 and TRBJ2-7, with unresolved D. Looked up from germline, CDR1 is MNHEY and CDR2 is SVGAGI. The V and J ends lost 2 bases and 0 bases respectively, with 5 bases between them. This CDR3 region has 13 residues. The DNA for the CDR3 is TGTGCCAGCAGTTACGACGTCTCCTACGAGCAGTACTTC. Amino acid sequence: CASSYDVSYEQYF.

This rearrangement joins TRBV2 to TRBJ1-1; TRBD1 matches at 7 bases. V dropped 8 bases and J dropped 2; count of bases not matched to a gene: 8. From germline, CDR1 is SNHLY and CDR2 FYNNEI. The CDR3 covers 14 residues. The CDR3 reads CASLRDSLNTEAFF. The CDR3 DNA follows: TGTGCCAGCTTGAGGGACAGCCTAAACACTGAAGCTTTCTTT.

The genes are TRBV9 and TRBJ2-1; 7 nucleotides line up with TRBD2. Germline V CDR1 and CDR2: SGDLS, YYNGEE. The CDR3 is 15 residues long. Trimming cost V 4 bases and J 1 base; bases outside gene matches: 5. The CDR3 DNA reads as TGTGCCAGCAGCCCCACTAGCGCTTCCTACAATGAGCAGTTCTTC. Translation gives CASSPTSASYNEQFF.

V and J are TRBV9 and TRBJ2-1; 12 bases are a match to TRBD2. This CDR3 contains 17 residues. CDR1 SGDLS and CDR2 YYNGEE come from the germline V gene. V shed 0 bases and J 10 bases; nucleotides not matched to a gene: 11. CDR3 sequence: CASSVATGASGRAEQFF. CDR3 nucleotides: TGTGCCAGCAGCGTAGCTACCGGGGCTAGCGGGAGGGCCGAGCAGTTCTTC.

CDR3 sequence reads: CASSSGLAGLGGDTQYF. CDR3 DNA sequence: TGCGCCAGCAGCTCGGGACTAGCGGGGCTTGGAGGAGATACGCAGTATTTT. This chain joins TRBV5-1 and TRBJ2-3; 13 nucleotides line up with TRBD2. Losses at the gene ends were 3 bases for V and 5 bases for J; bases not matched to a gene: 9. Germline assignment: CDR1 SGHRS and CDR2 YFSETQ. The CDR3 is made up of 17 amino acids.

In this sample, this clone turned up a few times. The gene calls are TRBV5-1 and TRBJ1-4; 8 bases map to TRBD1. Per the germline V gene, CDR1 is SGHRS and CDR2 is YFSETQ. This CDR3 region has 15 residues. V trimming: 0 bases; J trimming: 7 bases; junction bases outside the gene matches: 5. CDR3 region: CASSLGDRLLEKLFF. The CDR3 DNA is TGCGCCAGCAGCTTGGGGGACAGGCTACTTGAAAAACTGTTTTTT.

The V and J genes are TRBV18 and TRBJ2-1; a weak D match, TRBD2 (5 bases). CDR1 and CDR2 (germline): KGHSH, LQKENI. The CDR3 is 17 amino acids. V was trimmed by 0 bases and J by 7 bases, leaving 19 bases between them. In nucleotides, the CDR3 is TGTGCCAGCTCACCACCACTAGGAACTCCACGTTCAAATGAGCAGTTCTTC. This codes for CASSPPLGTPRSNEQFF.

The CDR3 region has the DNA TGTGCCAGCAAAGTTCAGCGAAACTCCTACGAGCAGTACTTC. Translation gives CASKVQRNSYEQYF. This chain links TRBV7-2 with TRBJ2-7; D gene unclear. The CDR3 consists of 14 residues. V was trimmed by 7 bases and J by 0 bases, leaving 13 bases between them. Germline loops: CDR1 SGHTA, CDR2 FQGNSA.

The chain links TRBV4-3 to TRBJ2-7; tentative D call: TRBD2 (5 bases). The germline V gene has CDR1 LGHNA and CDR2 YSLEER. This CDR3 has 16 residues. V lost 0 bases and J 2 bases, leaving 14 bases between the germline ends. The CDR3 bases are TGCGCCAGCAGCCAAGAGTTCGAGGGCCTGACCTACGAGCAGTACTTC. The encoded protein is CASSQEFEGLTYEQYF.

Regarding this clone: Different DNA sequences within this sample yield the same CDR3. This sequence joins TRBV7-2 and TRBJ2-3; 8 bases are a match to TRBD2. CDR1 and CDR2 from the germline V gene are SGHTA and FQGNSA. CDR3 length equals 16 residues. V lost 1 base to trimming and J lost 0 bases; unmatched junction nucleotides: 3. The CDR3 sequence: CASSLVPSGSTDTQYF. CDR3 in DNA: TGTGCCAGCAGCTTAGTTCCTAGCGGGAGCACAGATACGCAGTATTTT.

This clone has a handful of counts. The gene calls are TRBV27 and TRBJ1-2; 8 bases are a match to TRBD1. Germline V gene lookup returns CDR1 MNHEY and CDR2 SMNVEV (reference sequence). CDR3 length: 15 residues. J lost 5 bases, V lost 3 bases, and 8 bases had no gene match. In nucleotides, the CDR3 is TGTGCCAGCAGTTTTAGGGCAGGGGGCGGGTATGGCTACACCTTC. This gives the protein CASSFRAGGGYGYTF.

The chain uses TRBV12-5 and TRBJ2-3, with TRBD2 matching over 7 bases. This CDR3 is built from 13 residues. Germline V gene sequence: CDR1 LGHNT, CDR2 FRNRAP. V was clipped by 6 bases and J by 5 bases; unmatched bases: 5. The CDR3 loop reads CASGSGMEDTQYF. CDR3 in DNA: TGTGCTAGTGGGAGCGGGATGGAAGATACGCAGTATTTT.

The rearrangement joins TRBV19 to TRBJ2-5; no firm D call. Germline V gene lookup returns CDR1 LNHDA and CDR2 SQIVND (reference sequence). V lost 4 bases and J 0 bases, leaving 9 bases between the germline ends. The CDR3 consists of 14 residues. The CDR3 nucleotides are TGTGCCAGTAGTAAGGGAACGTACCAAGAGACCCAGTACTTC. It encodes CASSKGTYQETQYF.

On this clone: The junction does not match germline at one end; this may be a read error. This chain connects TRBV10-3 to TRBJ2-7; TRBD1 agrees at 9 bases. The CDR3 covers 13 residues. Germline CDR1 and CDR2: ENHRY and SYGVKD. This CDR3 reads CAISGDRAHEQYF. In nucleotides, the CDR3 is TGTGCCATCAGTGGGGACAGGGCCCACGAGCAGTATTTC.

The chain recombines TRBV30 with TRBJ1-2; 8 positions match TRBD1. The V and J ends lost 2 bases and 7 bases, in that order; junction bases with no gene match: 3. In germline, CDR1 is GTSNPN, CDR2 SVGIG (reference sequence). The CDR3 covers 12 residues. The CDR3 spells CAWSPGGPGYTF. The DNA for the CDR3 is TGTGCCTGGAGTCCAGGGGGCCCTGGCTACACCTTC.

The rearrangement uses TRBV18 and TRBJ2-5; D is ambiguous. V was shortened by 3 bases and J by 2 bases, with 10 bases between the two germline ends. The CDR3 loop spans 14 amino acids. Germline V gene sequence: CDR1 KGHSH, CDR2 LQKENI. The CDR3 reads CASSPTAGQETQYF. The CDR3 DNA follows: TGTGCCAGCTCACCTACAGCAGGACAAGAGACCCAGTACTTC.

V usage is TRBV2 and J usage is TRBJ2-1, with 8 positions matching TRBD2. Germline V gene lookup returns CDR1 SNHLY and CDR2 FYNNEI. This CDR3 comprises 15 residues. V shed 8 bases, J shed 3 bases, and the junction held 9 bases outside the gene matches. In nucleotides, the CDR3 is TGTGCCAGCCACCGCGGACTAGCAATCTACAATGAGCAGTTCTTC. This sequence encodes CASHRGLAIYNEQFF. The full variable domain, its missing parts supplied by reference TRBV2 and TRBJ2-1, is EPEVTQTPSHQVTQMGQEVILRCVPISNHLYFYWYRQILGQKVEFLVSFYNNEISEKSEIFDDQFSVERPDGSNFTLKIRSTKLEDSAMYFCASHRGLAIYNEQFFGPGTRLTVL.